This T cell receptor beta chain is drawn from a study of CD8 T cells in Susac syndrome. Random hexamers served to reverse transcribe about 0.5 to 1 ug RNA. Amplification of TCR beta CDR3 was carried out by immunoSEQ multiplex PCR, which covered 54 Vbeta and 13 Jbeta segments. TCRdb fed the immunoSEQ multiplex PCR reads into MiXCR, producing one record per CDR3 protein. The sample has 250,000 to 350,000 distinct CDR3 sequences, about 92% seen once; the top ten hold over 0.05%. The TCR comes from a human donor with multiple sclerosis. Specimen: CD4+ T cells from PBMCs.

CDR3 nucleotides: TGTGCCAGCACCTCTAACCGGGACCAAATCACCGGGGAGCTGTTTTTT. Translation gives CASTSNRDQITGELFF. J is TRBJ2-2 and V is TRBV7-3; D could derive from TRBD1 or TRBD2 (5 bases each). V gave up 7 bases and J gave up 4 bases, with 19 bases separating them. The germline V gene encodes CDR1 SGHTA and CDR2 FQGTGA. This CDR3 contains 16 residues.